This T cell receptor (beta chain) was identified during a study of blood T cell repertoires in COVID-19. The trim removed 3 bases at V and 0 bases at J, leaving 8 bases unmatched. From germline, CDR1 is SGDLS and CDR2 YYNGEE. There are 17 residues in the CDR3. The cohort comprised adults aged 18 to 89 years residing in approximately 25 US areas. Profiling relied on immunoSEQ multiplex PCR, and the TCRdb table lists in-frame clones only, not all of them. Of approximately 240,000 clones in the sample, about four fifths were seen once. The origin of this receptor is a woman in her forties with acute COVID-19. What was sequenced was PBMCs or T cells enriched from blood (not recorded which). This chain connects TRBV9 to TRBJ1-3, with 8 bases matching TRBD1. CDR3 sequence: CASSDRDRFYSGNTIYF. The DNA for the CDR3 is TGTGCCAGCAGCGACCGGGACAGGTTTTACTCTGGAAACACCATATATTTT.